This TCR beta chain was recorded in a study of metastatic and nonmetastatic thyroid tumors (dated by TCRdb to 2019 to 2021). Looking at the study overall: For patients with malignant and with benign thyroid disease, the researchers compared repertoires between peripheral blood samples and tumor or nodule tissue samples. Paper-wide results and their limitations: In both blood and tumor samples, malignant tumors were reported to have significantly higher TCR beta diversity than benign nodules.

No patient had received any treatment before thyroid surgery. Using T-cell receptor beta sequencing, the study looked back at clinical samples from patients collected from the early 2010s to the late 2010s. The library was prepared using PCR. The run used an Illumina HiSeq 4000. The TCR beta-chain CDR3 region of each patient was profiled by high-throughput sequencing. In the paper's pipeline: CDR3 differences across clinicopathological groups were used to build a classifier for discriminating distant-metastatic papillary thyroid cancer patients. The Shannon index was used to measure repertoire diversity, and the Morisita-Horn index was used to measure how similar tumor and blood repertoires were. TCRdb reprocessing: public reads trimmed at Q25 with fastp, clones called with MiXCR, in-frame beta chains kept. TCRdb, rather than the study authors, made the V and J calls. The sample contains about 60,000 clones, about 16% of them found a single time. Of the sample, roughly a tenth is held by the ten largest clones.

The germline V gene sets CDR1 to MNHNS and CDR2 to SASEGT. V loses 2 bases of germline sequence and J loses 0 bases, and the interval between the two ends is 9 bases. The CDR3, cysteine through phenylalanine, is 15 amino acids long. CDR3 DNA is the only sequence kept; it has 45 bases, read in frame from the first base. In its sample, this clone was seen many times. This receptor's antigen is unknown. It may be a read error: a sequence one base away is much more abundant. This CDR3 is also generated by other DNA sequences in the sample. The rearrangement joined TRBV6-1 to TRBJ2-3; the D gene assignment is ambiguous. The receptor comes from a male donor with papillary thyroid cancer or a benign thyroid nodule (not recorded which). Some clones in this sample may be carry-over from other donors' samples. The source material was blood. In nucleotides, the sequence is TGTGCCAGCAGTGAACTAGACGGTAGCACAGATACGCAGTATTTT. Protein translation: CASSELDGSTDTQYF.